The 9 T cell receptor beta chains listed next were all sequenced from one sample in a study of T-cell reconstitution after alpha-beta-depleted transplantation in children. The authors prepared the TCRbeta library with unique molecular identifiers. Each CDR3 protein gets one entry after TCRdb re-called the PCR reads with MiXCR. The table has 200,000 to 250,000 distinct CDR3 sequences, roughly 6.6% seen once. The specimen was PBMCs, collected before TCRalphabeta/CD19-depleted stem cell transplant. These receptors were collected from a boy under 10 years old with acute lymphoblastic leukemia, due to receive a stem cell transplant.

DNA for the CDR3: TGTGCCAGCAGCTTGGAAAGGGGGATCTATGGCTACACCTTC. Encoded protein: CASSLERGIYGYTF. The gene calls are TRBV5-6 and TRBJ1-2; perhaps TRBD1 as D (6 bases). The CDR3 is 14 residues long. In germline, CDR1 is SGHDT, CDR2 YYEEEE. V lost 0 bases and J 4 bases, leaving 10 bases between the germline ends.

The chain is built from TRBV6-2 or TRBV6-3 and TRBJ2-3, with 9 bases fitting TRBD1. V shed 4 bases, J shed 7 bases, and the junction held 12 bases outside the gene matches. Germline lookup yields CDR1 MNHEY and CDR2 SVGEGT. This CDR3 contains 16 residues. The CDR3 DNA follows: TGTGCCAGCAGTTCCAAGAGACAGGGGGGGACATATACGCAGTATTTT. Its translation: CASSSKRQGGTYTQYF.

This clonotype appeared many times. This chain links TRBV7-3 with TRBJ2-3; D unclear. Germline CDR1 reads SGHTA; CDR2 reads FQGTGA. The CDR3 extends over 13 amino acids. Deletions cut 0 bases from V and 5 bases from J, with 6 bases between. CDR3 nucleotides: TGTGCCAGCAGCTTAACGTGGAAAGATACGCAGTATTTT. It is translated as CASSLTWKDTQYF.

This clonotype came up many times. The chain joins TRBV15 to TRBJ2-1; weak D call: TRBD1 (5 bases). CDR3 length: 15 residues. V dropped 3 bases and J dropped 9 bases, with 18 bases sitting between them. Germline V gene lookup returns CDR1 LNHNV and CDR2 YYDKDF (reference sequence). For the CDR3, the DNA is TGTGCCACCAGCAGGGGGTTCGTCCTAGGGGCTGAGCAGTTCTTC. This encodes CATSRGFVLGAEQFF.

The genes are TRBV5-1 and TRBJ2-1, with D tentatively TRBD1 or TRBD2 (5 bases each). Between the trimmed V and J ends, which lost 7 bases and 1 base, there was a span of 30 bases. The germline V gene encodes CDR1 SGHRS and CDR2 YFSETQ. The CDR3 loop spans 20 amino acids. The CDR3, as DNA: TGCGCCAGCGGCCTCTCCCGGGACCGTGGAGTGAGGGAATCCTACAATGAGCAGTTCTTC. This sequence encodes CASGLSRDRGVRESYNEQFF.

V is TRBV20-1 and J is TRBJ2-7; no firm D call. Germline V gene data show CDR1 as DFQATT and CDR2 as SNEGSKA (reference sequence). V was trimmed by 7 bases and J by 3 bases, leaving 13 bases between them. This CDR3 region has 12 residues. The CDR3 loop reads CSGRAKGYEQYF. CDR3 nucleotide sequence: TGCAGTGGAAGGGCGAAGGGCTACGAGCAGTACTTC.

This clonotype occurred many times. The CDR3 spells CASSWGTPSYEQYF. CDR3 nucleotide sequence: TGCGCCAGCAGCTGGGGGACTCCGTCCTACGAGCAGTACTTC. The gene calls are TRBV5-1 and TRBJ2-7; D may be TRBD2 (6 bases). CDR1 and CDR2 (germline): SGHRS, YFSETQ. V shed 3 bases and J shed 1 base, with 11 bases lying between them. The CDR3 is made up of 14 amino acids.

V is TRBV11-1 and J is TRBJ1-3, with 9 bases matching TRBD1. The CDR3 has 18 residues. Germline V gene data show CDR1 as SGHAT and CDR2 as FQDESV (reference sequence). J was trimmed by 4 bases and V by 5 bases; bases with no gene match: 15. DNA of the CDR3: TGTGCCAGCAGCCCTCCCTGGCCCGGGACAGGGAGAGGAAACACCATATATTTT. This sequence encodes CASSPPWPGTGRGNTIYF.

The V gene is TRBV18, the J gene TRBJ1-1, with D perhaps TRBD1 (5 bases). Germline assignment: CDR1 KGHSH and CDR2 LQKENI. The CDR3 is 17 residues long. Deletions cut 2 bases from V and 2 bases from J, with 18 bases between. The CDR3 here is CASSPVGPGSPNTEAFF. DNA of the CDR3: TGTGCCAGCTCACCAGTGGGGCCCGGGTCCCCCAACACTGAAGCTTTCTTT.